The entry below gives a single TCR beta chain sequence along with its context. V lost 1 base to trimming and J lost 5 bases; unmatched junction nucleotides: 5. The CDR3 runs 15 residues. CDR1 LNHNV and CDR2 YYDKDF come from the germline V gene (reference sequence). The data are from a study of T cells in Graves' hyperthyroidism and ophthalmopathy. Amplified TCR beta CDR3 regions came from RNA transcripts. The HTBI primer set served for first-round RT-PCR of the TCR CDR3. TCRdb called the multiplex PCR reads again in MiXCR, with one record for every CDR3 protein. Of some 690,000 distinct CDR3 sequences listed, roughly a sixth were seen once; the top ten hold roughly a sixth.

The sequencing sample was made of blood. The source is a man aged 50-60 years with Graves' hyperthyroidism. This chain uses TRBV15 with TRBJ2-7, with 10 bases identical to TRBD1. The CDR3 bases are TGTGCCACCAGCAGAGGACAGGGGGCAGGCGACGAGCAGTACTTC. The encoded protein is CATSRGQGAGDEQYF.